A selection of T cell receptor beta chains follows, all from one sample in a study of PD-1 blockade in classical Hodgkin lymphoma. Assay used: immunoSEQ multiplex PCR; TCRdb lists only in-frame clones, some missing. The top ten clones hold more than 9% of a sample with 95,000 or so clones, approximately 80% of them seen once. Sequenced material: peripheral blood mononuclear cells (PBMCs), taken at baseline. The receptors were sampled from a human donor with classical Hodgkin lymphoma. The CDR3 runs from the conserved cysteine through the conserved F or W. Each record gives: J gene, clone size, D gene, V gene, CDR3 DNA, CDR3 protein. D genes are given only for firm matches. Where a row states a size, it is once, few, many or the class of an expanded clone; other rows omit it.

J gene: TRBJ2-7
clone size: .
D gene: TRBD1
V gene: TRBV4-2
CDR3 DNA: TGTGCCAGCAGCCAAGCCCAGGGGGCGCTAGAGCAGTACTTC
CDR3 protein: CASSQAQGALEQYF

J gene: TRBJ1-6
clone size: .
D gene: .
V gene: TRBV9
CDR3 DNA: TGTGCCAGCAGCGTATCGGGGGGCGATAATTCACCCCTCCACTTT
CDR3 protein: CASSVSGGDNSPLHF

J gene: TRBJ2-7
clone size: .
D gene: .
V gene: TRBV5-5
CDR3 DNA: TGTGCCAGCAGCTTGGCCCTCCCCTACGAGCAGTACTTC
CDR3 protein: CASSLALPYEQYF

J gene: TRBJ2-1
clone size: .
D gene: TRBD2
V gene: TRBV7-3
CDR3 DNA: TGTGCCAGCAGCCCAGGGACTAGCGGATACAATGAGCAGTTCTTC
CDR3 protein: CASSPGTSGYNEQFF

J gene: TRBJ2-1
clone size: .
D gene: TRBD1
V gene: TRBV7-9
CDR3 DNA: TGTGCCAGCAGCCCAAAACTTCGACAGGGAAATGAGCAGTTCTTC
CDR3 protein: CASSPKLRQGNEQFF

J gene: TRBJ2-7
clone size: .
D gene: .
V gene: TRBV29-1
CDR3 DNA: TGCAGCGTCGGACAGTCAGGCTACGAGCAGTACTTC
CDR3 protein: CSVGQSGYEQYF

J gene: TRBJ2-5
clone size: .
D gene: .
V gene: TRBV6-1
CDR3 DNA: TGTGCCAGCAGTGACGGACGGAAAGAGACCCAGTACTTC
CDR3 protein: CASSDGRKETQYF

J gene: TRBJ2-1
clone size: .
D gene: .
V gene: TRBV9
CDR3 DNA: TGTGCCAGCAGCGTAGCTTCGGGTAGCTCTACGCTAGGGAGTGAGCAGTTCTTC
CDR3 protein: CASSVASGSSTLGSEQFF

J gene: TRBJ1-1
clone size: once
D gene: TRBD1
V gene: TRBV5-5
CDR3 DNA: TGTGCCAGCAGCTTGGGTGACAGGGCTGAAGCTTTCTTT
CDR3 protein: CASSLGDRAEAFF

J gene: TRBJ2-5
clone size: .
D gene: .
V gene: TRBV4-1
CDR3 DNA: TGCGCCAGCAGCCAAGGTGCGGCCGCAGGGGAAGAGACCCAGTACTTC
CDR3 protein: CASSQGAAAGEETQYF

J gene: TRBJ2-7
clone size: .
D gene: TRBD2
V gene: TRBV30
CDR3 DNA: TGTGCCTGGAGTGTACAAAGAGGAAGTAGCGGGATCGGCGAGCAGTACTTC
CDR3 protein: CAWSVQRGSSGIGEQYF

J gene: TRBJ2-2
clone size: .
D gene: .
V gene: TRBV7-9
CDR3 DNA: TGTGCCAGCAGCTTAGGGACAGCAGGCGGGGAGCTGTTTTTT
CDR3 protein: CASSLGTAGGELFF

J gene: TRBJ2-1
clone size: .
D gene: TRBD2
V gene: TRBV5-1
CDR3 DNA: TGCGCCAGCAGCTTGGCCCCTAGCGGGGGTTACAATGAGCAGTTCTTC
CDR3 protein: CASSLAPSGGYNEQFF

J gene: TRBJ1-1
clone size: .
D gene: .
V gene: TRBV7-3
CDR3 DNA: TGTGCCAGCAGCTTATTACCCCCCCGGGGTGGTCACACTGAAGCTTTCTTT
CDR3 protein: CASSLLPPRGGHTEAFF

J gene: TRBJ1-2
clone size: .
D gene: .
V gene: TRBV19
CDR3 DNA: TGTGCCAGTAGTGCCCACCAGGGGAACTATGGCTACACCTTC
CDR3 protein: CASSAHQGNYGYTF

J gene: TRBJ1-5
clone size: many
D gene: TRBD1
V gene: TRBV6-6
CDR3 DNA: TGTGCCAGCAGCGCGACAGGGATGGGTCAGCCCCAGCATTTT
CDR3 protein: CASSATGMGQPQHF

J gene: TRBJ2-7
clone size: .
D gene: .
V gene: TRBV28
CDR3 DNA: TGTGCCAGCAGTTCCGGGACCGCGGGGCCCCACGAGCAGTACTTC
CDR3 protein: CASSSGTAGPHEQYF

J gene: TRBJ2-3
clone size: .
D gene: TRBD2
V gene: TRBV4-1
CDR3 DNA: TGCGCCAGCAGCCAAGATCCAGCGGGAGCGGTTTTGGATACGCAGTATTTT
CDR3 protein: CASSQDPAGAVLDTQYF

J gene: TRBJ1-1
clone size: .
D gene: .
V gene: TRBV29-1
CDR3 DNA: TGCAGCGCCCGACGGGGGACTGAAGCTTTCTTT
CDR3 protein: CSARRGTEAFF

J gene: TRBJ2-2
clone size: .
D gene: .
V gene: TRBV19
CDR3 DNA: TGTGCCAGTAGAAACCTACCTAGGAGCACCGGGGAGCTGTTTTTT
CDR3 protein: CASRNLPRSTGELFF

J gene: TRBJ1-2
clone size: .
D gene: .
V gene: TRBV6-6
CDR3 DNA: TGTGCCAGCAGTTATTGGGACACCTCTAACTATGGCTACACCTTC
CDR3 protein: CASSYWDTSNYGYTF

J gene: TRBJ1-1
clone size: .
D gene: TRBD1
V gene: TRBV19
CDR3 DNA: TGTGCCACCTCGATACTAACCGGGACAGGGGGCACTGAAGCTTTCTTT
CDR3 protein: CATSILTGTGGTEAFF

J gene: TRBJ2-7
clone size: .
D gene: .
V gene: TRBV13
CDR3 DNA: TGTGCCAGCAGCCTTATGGGGGCGGGAGCACAGCAGTACTTC
CDR3 protein: CASSLMGAGAQQYF

J gene: TRBJ1-2
clone size: .
D gene: .
V gene: TRBV4-2
CDR3 DNA: TGTGCCAGCAGCCCCGGGGGGGCTAACAGGGCGGGTAGTGGCTACACCTTC
CDR3 protein: CASSPGGANRAGSGYTF

J gene: TRBJ2-5
clone size: .
D gene: .
V gene: TRBV9
CDR3 DNA: TGTGCCAGCAGCGGTGGAACCCAAGAGACCCAGTACTTC
CDR3 protein: CASSGGTQETQYF

J gene: TRBJ2-6
clone size: .
D gene: TRBD2
V gene: TRBV5-8
CDR3 DNA: TGTGCCAGCAGCCCCGTGGTAGCGGGGGGACGCTCTGGGGCCAACGTCCTGACTTTC
CDR3 protein: CASSPVVAGGRSGANVLTF

J gene: TRBJ2-3
clone size: .
D gene: .
V gene: TRBV2
CDR3 DNA: TGTGCCAGCAGTGTTAGCACAGATACGCAGTATTTT
CDR3 protein: CASSVSTDTQYF

J gene: TRBJ1-4
clone size: .
D gene: .
V gene: TRBV5-4
CDR3 DNA: TGTGCCAGCAGCTTGCGTGTTAATGAAAAACTGTTTTTT
CDR3 protein: CASSLRVNEKLFF

J gene: TRBJ1-2
clone size: few
D gene: .
V gene: TRBV18
CDR3 DNA: TGTGCCAGCTCACCTGAAGGGCGCTATGGCTACACCTTC
CDR3 protein: CASSPEGRYGYTF

J gene: TRBJ1-5
clone size: .
D gene: .
V gene: TRBV4-2
CDR3 DNA: TGTGCCAGCAGCCAAGAAATCGCCATCTTAACGGACCCCCAGCATTTT
CDR3 protein: CASSQEIAILTDPQHF

J gene: TRBJ2-1
clone size: once
D gene: .
V gene: TRBV2
CDR3 DNA: TGTGCCAGCAGTGAAACGGGAATAGTAGGCAATGAGCAGTTCTTC
CDR3 protein: CASSETGIVGNEQFF

J gene: TRBJ1-1
clone size: .
D gene: .
V gene: TRBV6-1
CDR3 DNA: TGTGCCAGCAGTGAAAAGGGCTATCGGTTCACTGAAGCTTTCTTT
CDR3 protein: CASSEKGYRFTEAFF

J gene: TRBJ2-3
clone size: .
D gene: .
V gene: TRBV18
CDR3 DNA: TGTGCCAGCTCACCAGCGTCTTCGGAGGGAAAGTATTTT
CDR3 protein: CASSPASSEGKYF

J gene: TRBJ1-1
clone size: .
D gene: .
V gene: TRBV10-3
CDR3 DNA: TGTGCCATCAGTGAGTCAGGTGTCCCGAACACTGAAGCTTTCTTT
CDR3 protein: CAISESGVPNTEAFF

J gene: TRBJ2-1
clone size: .
D gene: .
V gene: TRBV7-6
CDR3 DNA: TGTGCCAGCAGCCGGACCTCCACGGGAAATAAGAACAATGAGCAGTTCTTC
CDR3 protein: CASSRTSTGNKNNEQFF

J gene: TRBJ1-2
clone size: .
D gene: TRBD1
V gene: TRBV2
CDR3 DNA: TGTGCCAGCCGCCGCGACAGGGGGCAAGGCTACACCTTC
CDR3 protein: CASRRDRGQGYTF

J gene: TRBJ1-2
clone size: .
D gene: .
V gene: TRBV5-1
CDR3 DNA: TGCGCCAGCAGCTCGCCGGGCTTAGATGGCTACACCTTC
CDR3 protein: CASSSPGLDGYTF

J gene: TRBJ2-5
clone size: .
D gene: .
V gene: TRBV19
CDR3 DNA: TGTGCCAGTAGTATGGGGACCCTACAAGAGACCCAGTACTTC
CDR3 protein: CASSMGTLQETQYF

J gene: TRBJ2-1
clone size: .
D gene: .
V gene: TRBV21-1
CDR3 DNA: TGTGCCAGCAGCAAAGGACAGGGGACGTACAATGAGCAGTTCTTC
CDR3 protein: CASSKGQGTYNEQFF

J gene: TRBJ2-7
clone size: .
D gene: TRBD2
V gene: TRBV5-1
CDR3 DNA: TGCGCCAGCAGCTTGGAACTAGCGGGAGGGCCTGGCGAGCAGTACTTC
CDR3 protein: CASSLELAGGPGEQYF

J gene: TRBJ1-2
clone size: .
D gene: TRBD1
V gene: TRBV10-3
CDR3 DNA: TGTGCCATCAGTGAAACAGGGGAGGCTGGCTACACCTTC
CDR3 protein: CAISETGEAGYTF

J gene: TRBJ2-7
clone size: .
D gene: TRBD2
V gene: TRBV7-2
CDR3 DNA: TGTGCCAGCAGCCAGGGACTAGCGGGAGGGGCCCATCCCTACGAGCAGTACTTC
CDR3 protein: CASSQGLAGGAHPYEQYF

J gene: TRBJ2-7
clone size: .
D gene: TRBD1
V gene: TRBV7-2
CDR3 DNA: TGTGCCAGCAGCAGGGCCTCCACCGGGACAGTTTCCTACGAGCAGTACTTC
CDR3 protein: CASSRASTGTVSYEQYF

J gene: TRBJ2-1
clone size: few
D gene: .
V gene: TRBV2
CDR3 DNA: TGTGCCAGCAGTGAAGCAATGACCATACAGTTCTTC
CDR3 protein: CASSEAMTIQFF

J gene: TRBJ1-2
clone size: .
D gene: .
V gene: TRBV19
CDR3 DNA: TGTGCCAGTAGTATACGGGGGGGCTTTAACTATGGCTACACCTTC
CDR3 protein: CASSIRGGFNYGYTF

J gene: TRBJ1-5
clone size: .
D gene: TRBD1
V gene: TRBV10-3
CDR3 DNA: TGTGCCATCAGTGAGAGTCCAGGGGGCGGGCAGCCCCAGCATTTT
CDR3 protein: CAISESPGGGQPQHF

J gene: TRBJ2-1
clone size: .
D gene: .
V gene: TRBV21-1
CDR3 DNA: TGTGCCAGCAGCACACGACCGGTGAATGAGCAGTTCTTC
CDR3 protein: CASSTRPVNEQFF

J gene: TRBJ2-2
clone size: .
D gene: TRBD2
V gene: TRBV19
CDR3 DNA: TGTGCCAGTAGTAAACTAGCGAATGGGGAGCTGTTTTTT
CDR3 protein: CASSKLANGELFF

J gene: TRBJ2-2
clone size: few
D gene: .
V gene: TRBV10-3
CDR3 DNA: TGTGCCACTACAGGGACCGGGGAGCTGTTTTTT
CDR3 protein: CATTGTGELFF

J gene: TRBJ2-1
clone size: .
D gene: TRBD2
V gene: TRBV15
CDR3 DNA: TGTGCCACCAGCAGAGATAGGGGGACTAGCATGAGCTCCTACAATGAGCAGTTCTTC
CDR3 protein: CATSRDRGTSMSSYNEQFF

J gene: TRBJ1-4
clone size: .
D gene: TRBD1
V gene: TRBV19
CDR3 DNA: TGTGCCAGTACCCCGGGGACAGCAATCGACGAAAAACTGTTTTTT
CDR3 protein: CASTPGTAIDEKLFF

J gene: TRBJ2-2
clone size: .
D gene: TRBD2
V gene: TRBV7-3
CDR3 DNA: TGTGCCAGCAGCTTAAATAGCGGGACGAACACCGGGGAGCTGTTTTTT
CDR3 protein: CASSLNSGTNTGELFF

J gene: TRBJ2-1
clone size: .
D gene: TRBD1
V gene: TRBV5-1
CDR3 DNA: TGCGCCAGCAGCTCCGCCGGGACAGGGGGCTACTACAATGAGCAGTTCTTC
CDR3 protein: CASSSAGTGGYYNEQFF

J gene: TRBJ1-2
clone size: .
D gene: .
V gene: TRBV27
CDR3 DNA: TGTGCCAGCAGCGCGCAGGGAGGTAGTAGCTACACCTTC
CDR3 protein: CASSAQGGSSYTF